This is a list of T cell receptor beta chains from one sample in a study of blood T cell repertoires in COVID-19. Method: immunoSEQ multiplex PCR; TCRdb's copy keeps in-frame clones and lacks some. The data contain roughly 140,000 clones, 70% to 90% of them singletons. The specimen sequenced was peripheral blood. Receptor source: a woman of 80 years or more with acute or convalescent COVID-19. Both conserved end residues are part of each CDR3. A D gene is named only where the DNA matches it firmly. Only some rows state a clone size, as once, few, many or a class for expanded clones.

d_gene,j_gene,v_gene,abundance,len,CDR3aa,CDR3nt
-,TRBJ2-1,TRBV18,-,14,CASSNQDKPGEQFF,TGTGCCAGCTCAAACCAGGACAAGCCGGGTGAGCAGTTCTTC
-,TRBJ1-1,TRBV18,-,15,CASSPRDSRNTEAFF,TGTGCCAGCTCACCGCGGGACTCCCGAAACACTGAAGCTTTCTTT
TRBD1,TRBJ1-2,TRBV5-1,-,16,CASSWGLGTGTYGYTF,TGCGCCAGCAGCTGGGGGCTGGGGACAGGGACCTATGGCTACACCTTC
TRBD2,TRBJ2-1,TRBV5-1,-,16,CASSLGGSGGRNEQFF,TGCGCCAGCAGCTTAGGGGGGAGCGGGGGCCGCAATGAGCAGTTCTTC
TRBD1,TRBJ1-1,TRBV5-1,-,14,CASSPGTANTEAFF,TGCGCCAGCAGCCCGGGGACAGCGAACACTGAAGCTTTCTTT
TRBD2,TRBJ2-3,TRBV4-1,once,17,CASSQSLAGDRTDTQYF,TGCGCCAGCAGCCAATCCCTAGCGGGGGACCGCACAGATACGCAGTATTTT
-,TRBJ1-2,TRBV30,once,14,CAWSVQALAYGYTF,TGTGCCTGGAGTGTGCAGGCCCTGGCCTATGGCTACACCTTC
-,TRBJ1-4,TRBV29-1,-,12,CSVQRENEKLFF,TGCAGCGTTCAGAGGGAGAATGAAAAACTGTTTTTT
TRBD1,TRBJ2-7,TRBV6-2/TRBV6-3,-,13,CASNPQGSDEQYF,TGTGCCAGCAACCCACAGGGGAGCGACGAGCAGTACTTC
TRBD1,TRBJ1-6,TRBV27,-,15,CASSAWDRLGSPLHF,TGTGCCAGCAGTGCCTGGGACAGATTAGGTTCACCCCTCCACTTT
-,TRBJ1-4,TRBV5-4,-,14,CASSRREAPEKLFF,TGTGCCAGCAGCCGCAGGGAGGCTCCAGAAAAACTGTTTTTT
-,TRBJ1-5,TRBV19,-,14,CASKGGRENQPQHF,TGTGCCAGTAAGGGGGGGAGGGAGAATCAGCCCCAGCATTTT
TRBD1,TRBJ1-3,TRBV19,-,16,CASSPGTGNSGNTIYF,TGTGCCAGTAGTCCCGGGACAGGTAACTCTGGAAACACCATATATTTT
-,TRBJ2-3,TRBV4-2,few,18,CASSLRPGLDLPTDTQYF,TGTGCCAGCAGCCTCCGGCCGGGACTGGATTTGCCCACAGATACGCAGTATTTT
TRBD2,TRBJ2-1,TRBV5-1,-,17,CASSSGLAGLSYNEQFF,TGCGCCAGCAGCTCCGGACTAGCGGGGCTCTCCTACAATGAGCAGTTCTTC
TRBD1,TRBJ1-4,TRBV7-9,once,16,CASSLLPGQANEKLFF,TGTGCCAGCTCCCTTCTCCCGGGACAGGCTAATGAAAAACTGTTTTTT
-,TRBJ1-3,TRBV10-3,-,15,CAISEPGRAGNTIYF,TGTGCCATCAGTGAGCCAGGGAGGGCCGGAAACACCATATATTTT
-,TRBJ1-1,TRBV15,-,16,CATSPWSGTMGTEAFF,TGTGCCACCAGCCCCTGGAGCGGGACCATGGGCACTGAAGCTTTCTTT
-,TRBJ2-5,TRBV2,-,13,CASSRDMRETQYF,TGTGCCAGCAGTCGGGACATGAGAGAGACCCAGTACTTC
-,TRBJ2-1,TRBV2,-,14,CASSEAPQNNEQFF,TGTGCCAGCAGTGAAGCCCCACAGAACAATGAGCAGTTCTTC
TRBD2,TRBJ2-1,TRBV30,once,19,CACNIGRALGLAGYNEQFF,TGTGCCTGTAATATAGGGAGGGCTTTGGGACTAGCGGGGTACAATGAGCAGTTCTTC
TRBD1,TRBJ1-1,TRBV7-3,-,15,CASRISGTGNTEAFF,TGTGCCAGCAGGATATCGGGGACAGGGAACACTGAAGCTTTCTTT
-,TRBJ1-2,TRBV12-3/TRBV12-4,-,13,CASSLLVNYGYTF,TGTGCCAGCAGTTTGCTAGTTAACTATGGCTACACCTTC
-,TRBJ2-1,TRBV4-3,once,14,CASSRGGTYNEQFF,TGCGCCAGCAGCCGAGGAGGGACTTACAATGAGCAGTTCTTC
TRBD2,TRBJ2-7,TRBV11-2,-,15,CASSLGGGGAYEQYF,TGTGCCAGCAGCTTAGGGGGCGGGGGTGCCTACGAGCAGTACTTC
-,TRBJ1-4,TRBV30,-,15,CARSGGFATNEKLFF,TGTGCCCGTTCGGGTGGATTTGCAACTAATGAAAAACTGTTTTTT
-,TRBJ2-2,TRBV18,-,15,CASSPPGGNTGELFF,TGTGCCAGCTCACCACCCGGGGGGAACACCGGGGAGCTGTTTTTT
-,TRBJ2-3,TRBV9,once,14,CAGPASSGTDTQYF,TGTGCCGGACCAGCTAGCTCTGGCACAGATACGCAGTATTTT
TRBD1,TRBJ2-7,TRBV29-1,-,14,CSVKIGTGIYEQYF,TGCAGCGTTAAAATCGGGACAGGGATTTACGAGCAGTACTTC
-,TRBJ2-3,TRBV6-1,few,14,CASSDRGPTDTQYF,TGTGCCAGCAGTGACAGGGGCCCCACAGATACGCAGTATTTT
-,TRBJ1-6,TRBV19,-,13,CASSIGAYSPLHF,TGTGCCAGTAGTATAGGAGCTTATTCACCCCTCCACTTT
-,TRBJ1-6,TRBV6-5,-,14,CASMFRGYNSPLHF,TGTGCCAGCATGTTTCGGGGATATAATTCACCCCTCCACTTT
TRBD1,TRBJ1-2,TRBV19,-,15,CASSIVRQGVYGYTF,TGTGCCAGTAGTATAGTAAGACAGGGGGTCTATGGCTACACCTTC